These T cell receptor beta chains were read from a single sample in a study of naive and memory T cell subsets. One entry per CDR3 protein results from TCRdb running MiXCR on the UMI-ligation and nested PCR reads. The sample lists 130,000 to 150,000 distinct CDR3 sequences, about 17% occurring once. Sequencing was carried out using naive CD4+ T cells from blood. Source of these receptors: a human donor in good health. Each CDR3 is given with its conserved first and last residue. The D gene is left open where the match is weak. The size field is filled for only some rows; it gives once, few, many or a size class.

TRBJ2-2 | . | TRBV7-3 | TRBD2 | TGTGCCAGCAGCTTCCGCGGGAGATCGATAGGGGCCGGGGAGCTGTTTTTT | CASSFRGRSIGAGELFF
TRBJ2-2 | . | TRBV4-1 | TRBD1 | TGCGCCAGCAGCCAGCCCCGGACAGGGAACACCGGGGAGCTGTTTTTT | CASSQPRTGNTGELFF
TRBJ2-1 | . | TRBV3-1 | . | TGTGCCAGCAGCCAAATGTGGGGGGGCCCGTACAATGAGCAGTTCTTC | CASSQMWGGPYNEQFF
TRBJ2-1 | . | TRBV6-1 | . | TGTGCCAGCAGTGAAGCATTCGGGACTTACAATGAGCAGTTCTTC | CASSEAFGTYNEQFF
TRBJ2-1 | . | TRBV19 | . | TGTGCCAGTAGTCTTGGAACACGCAATCGTGGGAATGAGCAGTTCTTC | CASSLGTRNRGNEQFF
TRBJ2-7 | . | TRBV2 | . | TGTGCCAGCAGTGAACCCAAACCCGGCAGGAACTCCTACGAGCAGTACTTC | CASSEPKPGRNSYEQYF
TRBJ2-4 | few | TRBV6-2/TRBV6-3 | TRBD1 | TGTGCCAGCAGAGAAGATCGGGACAGCAAAAACATTCAGTACTTC | CASREDRDSKNIQYF
TRBJ2-5 | . | TRBV20-1 | . | TGCAGTGCTAGCCGGACTAATCAAGAGACCCAGTACTTC | CSASRTNQETQYF
TRBJ2-7 | few | TRBV7-2 | TRBD1 | TGTGCCAGCAGCTTCAGGTCAGGGGGTACCTACGAGCAGTACTTC | CASSFRSGGTYEQYF
TRBJ2-2 | . | TRBV10-2 | TRBD2 | TGCGCCAGCGCTCGACTAGCGGGACGGGACACCGGGGAGCTGTTTTTT | CASARLAGRDTGELFF
TRBJ2-3 | few | TRBV7-3 | TRBD2 | TGTGCCAGCAGCTTTTCCGGGACTAGCGGGAGAGATACGCAGTATTTT | CASSFSGTSGRDTQYF
TRBJ2-3 | . | TRBV10-3 | . | TGTGCCATCATCCAGGAAGGAACAGATACGCAGTATTTT | CAIIQEGTDTQYF
TRBJ2-2 | many | TRBV5-4 | TRBD2 | TGTGCCAGCAGCTTGCGGCGGGAGATCACCGGGGAGCTGTTTTTT | CASSLRREITGELFF
TRBJ2-2 | . | TRBV18 | . | TGTGCCAGCTCACTTCCAGGGGCGAACACCGGGGAGCTGTTTTTT | CASSLPGANTGELFF
TRBJ2-2 | . | TRBV27 | . | TGTGCCAGCAGTTTTGGGGGGCGGAACACCGGGGAGCTGTTTTTT | CASSFGGRNTGELFF
TRBJ2-1 | few | TRBV19 | TRBD1 | TGTGCCAGTAGCCGCACCGGGACAGGGGCGCAGAGGTCCTACAATGAGCAGTTCTTC | CASSRTGTGAQRSYNEQFF
TRBJ2-2 | few | TRBV7-2 | . | TGTGCCTGCGGGGCTAGCGAGATCAAAAACACCGGGGAGCTGTTTTTT | CACGASEIKNTGELFF
TRBJ1-5 | . | TRBV15 | . | TGTGCCACCAGCAGAGTATGGGCAGATCAGCCCCAGCATTTT | CATSRVWADQPQHF
TRBJ2-5 | few | TRBV7-2 | TRBD2 | TGTGCCAGCAGCTTAGTAGCGGGAGGAAACCAAGAGACCCAGTACTTC | CASSLVAGGNQETQYF
TRBJ1-3 | few | TRBV29-1 | . | TGCAGCGTTCGGGGGGGTCCTCAAGCTCAAAGCACTGGAAACACCATATATTTT | CSVRGGPQAQSTGNTIYF
TRBJ2-7 | . | TRBV4-1 | . | TGCGCCAGCAGCGAGGGAGTTCCCCACGAGCAGTACTTC | CASSEGVPHEQYF
TRBJ2-1 | . | TRBV19 | . | TGTGCCAGTAGTAAGGGGGGGATAGACAATGAGCAGTTCTTC | CASSKGGIDNEQFF
TRBJ1-1 | few | TRBV19 | TRBD1 | TGTGCCAGTTCGATGACAGGGCTGAACACTGAAGCTTTCTTT | CASSMTGLNTEAFF
TRBJ2-7 | . | TRBV28 | . | TGTGCCAGCAGCCCCATACGTCACGACGAGCAGTACTTC | CASSPIRHDEQYF
TRBJ1-2 | few | TRBV4-1 | . | TGCGCCAGCAGCCCAGGTCCCACTTCGAACTATGGCTACACCTTC | CASSPGPTSNYGYTF
TRBJ2-7 | . | TRBV3-1 | TRBD1 | TGTGCCAGCAGCCCGACAGGGAACTCCTACGAGCAGTACTTC | CASSPTGNSYEQYF
TRBJ2-3 | . | TRBV6-5 | . | TGTGCCAGCAGAACGCGGGGCGGTAGCACAGATACGCAGTATTTT | CASRTRGGSTDTQYF
TRBJ1-4 | . | TRBV6-5 | . | TGTGCCAGCAGTCCCACAGTCGCCGGAGGGGAAGAAAAACTGTTTTTT | CASSPTVAGGEEKLFF
TRBJ2-7 | . | TRBV6-5 | . | TGTGCCAGCAGTTACTCGAGCCCGCCCTGGTCCGGCGAGCAGTACTTC | CASSYSSPPWSGEQYF
TRBJ2-2 | . | TRBV12-3/TRBV12-4 | . | TGTGCCAGCAGTTTAGACGGAATCGGGGAGCTGTTTTTT | CASSLDGIGELFF
TRBJ2-5 | few | TRBV7-2 | TRBD2 | TGTGCCAGCAGCAGAAGCGGGAGTAAGGAGACCCAGTACTTC | CASSRSGSKETQYF
TRBJ2-6 | . | TRBV11-2 | . | TGTGCCAGCAGTTCCAGGGGCTCTGGGGCCAACGTCCTGACTTTC | CASSSRGSGANVLTF
TRBJ2-1 | few | TRBV7-9 | . | TGTGCCAGCAGCCCACGCAAGACGGGTGTTTACAATGAGCAGTTCTTC | CASSPRKTGVYNEQFF
TRBJ2-1 | few | TRBV24-1 | TRBD2 | TGTGCCACCAGTGATCCTGGACTAGCGGGGGACAATGAGCAGTTCTTC | CATSDPGLAGDNEQFF
TRBJ2-6 | few | TRBV6-2/TRBV6-3 | . | TGTGCCAGCAGACTAGAGAGATCTGGGGCCAACGTCCTGACTTTC | CASRLERSGANVLTF
TRBJ2-1 | many | TRBV5-1 | TRBD2 | TGCGCCAGCAGCTATACCGGGACTAGCGGGAGTCGGGGTGAGCAGTTCTTC | CASSYTGTSGSRGEQFF
TRBJ2-1 | few | TRBV9 | . | TGTGCCAGCAGCTCCCGAAAGACGCCCTCCTACAATGAGCAGTTCTTC | CASSSRKTPSYNEQFF
TRBJ1-1 | few | TRBV10-3 | . | TGTGCCATCAGGCAACAGGAGAACACTGAAGCTTTCTTT | CAIRQQENTEAFF
TRBJ1-5 | . | TRBV12-3/TRBV12-4 | TRBD1 | TGTGCCAGCAGTCCCAGGGGACAGGGTGGCCAGCCCCAGCATTTT | CASSPRGQGGQPQHF
TRBJ1-1 | . | TRBV29-1 | . | TGCAGCGTTGAAATAGTGGTGGGCACTGAAGCTTTCTTT | CSVEIVVGTEAFF
TRBJ1-2 | . | TRBV6-5 | TRBD1 | TGTGCCAGCAGTTACGGGACAGGGGACCCTCACTATGGCTACACCTTC | CASSYGTGDPHYGYTF
TRBJ1-5 | . | TRBV5-8 | TRBD1 | TGTGCCAGCACGCGACAGGGTTATAGCAATCAGCCCCAGCATTTT | CASTRQGYSNQPQHF
TRBJ1-2 | few | TRBV7-9 | . | TGTGCCAGCAGCCCCAGCGTAGGGGGGGCTGTAGGCTACACCTTC | CASSPSVGGAVGYTF
TRBJ1-5 | . | TRBV7-2 | . | TGTGCCAGCAGCTTACAGGGGAGCGGCAATCAGCCCCAGCATTTT | CASSLQGSGNQPQHF
TRBJ1-6 | . | TRBV11-2 | . | TGTGCCAGCAGCTTAAGGGCGGGGCCTTCCTATAATTCACCCCTCCACTTT | CASSLRAGPSYNSPLHF
TRBJ2-2 | few | TRBV29-1 | TRBD2 | TGCAGTCACAGGACTAGCGGCAACACCGGGGAGCTGTTTTTT | CSHRTSGNTGELFF
TRBJ2-3 | many | TRBV12-3/TRBV12-4 | . | TGTGCCAGCACCGAGTGGACTCTGACAGATACGCAGTATTTT | CASTEWTLTDTQYF
TRBJ2-7 | . | TRBV19 | . | TGTGCCAGTAGTTTGAGGGTTGCCTACGAGCAGTACTTC | CASSLRVAYEQYF
TRBJ2-3 | . | TRBV15 | . | TGTGCCACCAGCAGAGGCGACAGAAGCACAGATACGCAGTATTTT | CATSRGDRSTDTQYF
TRBJ2-7 | . | TRBV5-1 | . | TGCGCCAGCAGCTGGGGGACCAGCCGTAGCTCCTACGAGCAGTACTTC | CASSWGTSRSSYEQYF
TRBJ2-5 | . | TRBV2 | TRBD2 | TGTGCCAGCATCCGGGACTACGGGGAGACCCAGTACTTC | CASIRDYGETQYF
TRBJ1-4 | . | TRBV7-9 | . | TGTGCCAGCAGCGTTGGGGATGCAACTAATGAAAAACTGTTTTTT | CASSVGDATNEKLFF
TRBJ2-3 | . | TRBV10-1 | . | TGCGCCAGCAGTGTTACAGGGATCACAGATACGCAGTATTTT | CASSVTGITDTQYF
TRBJ2-3 | few | TRBV7-9 | TRBD2 | TGTGCCAGCAGCTTATCGCGGGAGGCCACAGATACGCAGTATTTT | CASSLSREATDTQYF
TRBJ2-7 | few | TRBV20-1 | . | TGCAGTGGGGTGGACACTGCGACCTACGAGCAGTACTTC | CSGVDTATYEQYF
TRBJ1-1 | . | TRBV19 | . | TGTGCCAGTAGTATCTGGTTGGGGGACACTGAAGCTTTCTTT | CASSIWLGDTEAFF
TRBJ2-3 | . | TRBV20-1 | TRBD2 | TGCAGTGCTAGCGGGAGGGCGGGGGCAGATACGCAGTATTTT | CSASGRAGADTQYF
TRBJ2-3 | few | TRBV28 | TRBD2 | TGTGCCAGCAGTAATAGCGGGAATGCAGATACGCAGTATTTT | CASSNSGNADTQYF
TRBJ2-2 | . | TRBV19 | . | TGTGCCAGTAGTGTGGCCATGCAGGGTCGTCCTTCCGGGGAGCTGTTTTTT | CASSVAMQGRPSGELFF
TRBJ2-7 | . | TRBV5-1 | . | TGCGCCAGCAGCTTGGAAGGGGGTGGGAATCACGAGCAGTACTTC | CASSLEGGGNHEQYF